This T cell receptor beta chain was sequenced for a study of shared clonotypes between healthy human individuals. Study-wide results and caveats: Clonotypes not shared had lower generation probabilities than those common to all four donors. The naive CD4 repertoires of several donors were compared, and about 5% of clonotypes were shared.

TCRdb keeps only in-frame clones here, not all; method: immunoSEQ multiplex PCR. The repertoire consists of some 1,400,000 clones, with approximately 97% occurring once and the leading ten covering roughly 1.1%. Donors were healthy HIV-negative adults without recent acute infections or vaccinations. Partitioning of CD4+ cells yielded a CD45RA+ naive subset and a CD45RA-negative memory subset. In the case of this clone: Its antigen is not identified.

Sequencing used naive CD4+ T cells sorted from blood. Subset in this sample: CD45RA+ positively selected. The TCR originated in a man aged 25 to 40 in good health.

CDR3 sequence (DNA): TGTGCCAGCAAACTTTTTAGCACAGATACGCAGTATTTT. This encodes CASKLFSTDTQYF. The chain links TRBV6-5 to TRBJ2-3; D not resolved. Trimming took off 7 bases at V and 0 bases at J, with 8 bases between the two ends. From germline, CDR1 is MNHEY and CDR2 SVGAGI. The CDR3 extends over 13 amino acids.